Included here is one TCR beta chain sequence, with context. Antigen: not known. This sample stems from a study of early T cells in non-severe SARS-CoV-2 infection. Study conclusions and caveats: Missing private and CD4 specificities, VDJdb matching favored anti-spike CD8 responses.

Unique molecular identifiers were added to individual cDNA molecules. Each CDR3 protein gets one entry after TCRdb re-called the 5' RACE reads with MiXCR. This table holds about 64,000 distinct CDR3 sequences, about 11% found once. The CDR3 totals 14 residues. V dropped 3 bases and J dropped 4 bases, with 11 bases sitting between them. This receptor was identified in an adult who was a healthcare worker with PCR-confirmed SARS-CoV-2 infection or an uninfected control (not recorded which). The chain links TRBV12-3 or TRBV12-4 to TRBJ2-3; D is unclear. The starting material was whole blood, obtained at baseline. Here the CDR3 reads CASSFGRIADTQYF. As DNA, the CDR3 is TGTGCCAGCAGTTTCGGCAGGATAGCAGATACGCAGTATTTT.